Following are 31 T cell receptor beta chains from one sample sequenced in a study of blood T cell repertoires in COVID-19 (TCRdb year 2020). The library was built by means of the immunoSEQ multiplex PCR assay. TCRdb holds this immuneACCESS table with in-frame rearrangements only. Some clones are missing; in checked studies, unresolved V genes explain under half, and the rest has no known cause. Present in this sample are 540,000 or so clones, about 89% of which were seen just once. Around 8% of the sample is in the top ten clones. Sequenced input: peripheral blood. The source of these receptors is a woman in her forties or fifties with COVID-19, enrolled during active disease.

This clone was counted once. The CDR3 loop is CASSQMPGGAGGEKLFF. The CDR3 DNA sequence: TGCGCCAGCAGCCAAATGCCAGGGGGTGCGGGAGGTGAAAAACTGTTTTTT. The chain couples TRBV4-1 to TRBJ1-4; 7 nucleotides align to TRBD1. Trimming cost V 2 bases and J 7 bases; bases outside gene matches: 13. The CDR3 runs 17 residues. The germline CDR1 and CDR2 sequences are MGHRA and YSYEKL.

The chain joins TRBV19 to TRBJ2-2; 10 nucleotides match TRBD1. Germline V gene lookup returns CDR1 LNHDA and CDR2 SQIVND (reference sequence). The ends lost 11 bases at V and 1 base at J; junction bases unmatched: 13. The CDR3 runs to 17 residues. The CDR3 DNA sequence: TGTGCCTCAAGACAGGGGGCCCTAGGAAGGAACACCGGGGAGCTGTTTTTT. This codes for CASRQGALGRNTGELFF.

The CDR3 region has the DNA TGTGCCAGCAGTTACTCCTCCGCCGGGACAGTCTATGGCTACACCTTC. Translated, it gives CASSYSSAGTVYGYTF. V usage is TRBV6-5 and J usage is TRBJ1-2; 7 bases line up with TRBD1. This CDR3 region has 16 residues. V lost 0 bases to trimming and J lost 4 bases; unmatched junction nucleotides: 8. Germline assignment: CDR1 MNHEY and CDR2 SVGAGI.

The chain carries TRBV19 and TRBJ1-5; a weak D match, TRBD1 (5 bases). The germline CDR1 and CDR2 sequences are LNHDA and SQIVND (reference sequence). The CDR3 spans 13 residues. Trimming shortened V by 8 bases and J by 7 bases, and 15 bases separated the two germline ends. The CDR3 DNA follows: TGTGCCAGTGACTTAGGGGCAGGACAGCCCCAGCATTTT. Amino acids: CASDLGAGQPQHF.

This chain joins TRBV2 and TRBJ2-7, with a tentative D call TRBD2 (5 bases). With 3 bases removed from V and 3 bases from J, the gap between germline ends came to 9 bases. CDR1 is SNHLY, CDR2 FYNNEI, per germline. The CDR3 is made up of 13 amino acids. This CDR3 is CASSERAVYEQYF. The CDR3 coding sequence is TGTGCCAGCAGTGAGCGGGCGGTCTACGAGCAGTACTTC.

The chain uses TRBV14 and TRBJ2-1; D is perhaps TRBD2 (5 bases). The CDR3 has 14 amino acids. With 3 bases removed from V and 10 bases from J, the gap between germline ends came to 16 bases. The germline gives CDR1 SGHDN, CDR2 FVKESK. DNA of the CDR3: TGTGCCAGCAGCCACACAAAGCGCCGCGGGGAGCAGTTCTTC. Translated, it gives CASSHTKRRGEQFF.

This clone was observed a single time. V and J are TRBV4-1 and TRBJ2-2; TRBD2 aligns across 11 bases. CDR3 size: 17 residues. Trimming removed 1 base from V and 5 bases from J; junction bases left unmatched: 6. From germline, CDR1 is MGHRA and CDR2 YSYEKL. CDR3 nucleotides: TGCGCCAGCAGCCAAGCGACTAGCGGGGAGACGACCGGGGAGCTGTTTTTT. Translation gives CASSQATSGETTGELFF.

In DNA, the CDR3 is TGCGCCAGCAGCTTGGGATCCGGGTTTTCACTAGTGAACACTGAAGCTTTCTTT. It codes for CASSLGSGFSLVNTEAFF. The chain uses TRBV5-1 and TRBJ1-1; D remains ambiguous. Deletions cut 0 bases from V and 0 bases from J, with 18 bases between. CDR1 is SGHRS, CDR2 YFSETQ, per germline. The length of the CDR3 is 18 residues.

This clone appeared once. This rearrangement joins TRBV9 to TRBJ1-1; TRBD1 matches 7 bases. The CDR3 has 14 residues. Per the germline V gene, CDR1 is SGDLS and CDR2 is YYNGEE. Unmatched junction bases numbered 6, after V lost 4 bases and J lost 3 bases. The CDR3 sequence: CASSLAGGHTEAFF. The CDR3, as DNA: TGTGCCAGCAGCCTAGCAGGGGGGCACACTGAAGCTTTCTTT.

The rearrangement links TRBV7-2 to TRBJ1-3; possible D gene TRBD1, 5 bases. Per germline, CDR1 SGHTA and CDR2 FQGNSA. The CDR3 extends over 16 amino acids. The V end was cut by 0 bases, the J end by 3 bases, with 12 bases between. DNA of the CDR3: TGTGCCAGCAGCTTAGCGTCGGCAGGGATTGGAAACACCATATATTTT. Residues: CASSLASAGIGNTIYF.

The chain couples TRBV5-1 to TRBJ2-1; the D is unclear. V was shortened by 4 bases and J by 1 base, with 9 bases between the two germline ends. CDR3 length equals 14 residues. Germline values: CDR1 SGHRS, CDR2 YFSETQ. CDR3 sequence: CASSDGVSYNEQFF. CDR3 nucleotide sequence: TGCGCCAGCAGCGACGGAGTTTCCTACAATGAGCAGTTCTTC.

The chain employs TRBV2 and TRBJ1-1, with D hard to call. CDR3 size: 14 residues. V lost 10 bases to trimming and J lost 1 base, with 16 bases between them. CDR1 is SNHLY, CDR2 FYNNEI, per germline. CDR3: CATTRGFGNTEAFF. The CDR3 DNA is TGTGCCACTACCCGTGGTTTCGGGAACACTGAAGCTTTCTTT.

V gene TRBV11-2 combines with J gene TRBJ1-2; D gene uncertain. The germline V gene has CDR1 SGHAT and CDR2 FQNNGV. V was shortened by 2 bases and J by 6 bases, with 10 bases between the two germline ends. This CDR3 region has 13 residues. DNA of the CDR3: TGTGCCAGCAGCTTAAATTACGGGGATGGCTACACCTTC. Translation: CASSLNYGDGYTF.

DNA of the CDR3: TGTGCCAGCAGCTTAGAAGCTAGCGGGCAGGAGCAGTTCTTC. Translating gives CASSLEASGQEQFF. The rearrangement uses TRBV7-8 and TRBJ2-1, with 8 positions matching TRBD2. Germline V gene sequence: CDR1 SGHVS, CDR2 FQNEAQ. The CDR3 consists of 14 residues. The junction had 6 bases not matched to a gene; V was cut back by 1 base and J by 10 bases.

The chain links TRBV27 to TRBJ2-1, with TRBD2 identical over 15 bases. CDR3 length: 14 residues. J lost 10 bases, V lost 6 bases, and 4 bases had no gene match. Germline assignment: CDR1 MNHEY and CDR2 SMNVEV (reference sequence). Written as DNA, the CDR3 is TGTGCCAGCAGCAAGGGACTAGCGGGGGGAGAGCAGTTCTTC. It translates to CASSKGLAGGEQFF.

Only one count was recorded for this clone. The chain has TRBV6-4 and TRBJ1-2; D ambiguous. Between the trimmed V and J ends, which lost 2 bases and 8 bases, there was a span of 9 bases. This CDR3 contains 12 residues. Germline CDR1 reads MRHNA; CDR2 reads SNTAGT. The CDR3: CASSDEQYGYTF. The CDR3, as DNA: TGTGCCAGCAGTGACGAACAGTACGGCTACACCTTC.

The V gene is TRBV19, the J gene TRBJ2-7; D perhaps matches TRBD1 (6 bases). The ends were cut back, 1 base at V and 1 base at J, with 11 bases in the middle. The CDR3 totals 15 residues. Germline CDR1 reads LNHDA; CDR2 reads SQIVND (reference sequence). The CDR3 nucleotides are TGTGCCAGTAGTATAGGGACAGTATTTTCCTACGAGCAGTACTTC. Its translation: CASSIGTVFSYEQYF.

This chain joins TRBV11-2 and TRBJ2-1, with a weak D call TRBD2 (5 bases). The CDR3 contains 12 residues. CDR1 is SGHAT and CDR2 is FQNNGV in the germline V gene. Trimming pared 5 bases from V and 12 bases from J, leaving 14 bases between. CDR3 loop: CASSEGLQGQFF. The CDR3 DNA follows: TGTGCCAGCAGCGAGGGCTTACAAGGGCAGTTCTTC.

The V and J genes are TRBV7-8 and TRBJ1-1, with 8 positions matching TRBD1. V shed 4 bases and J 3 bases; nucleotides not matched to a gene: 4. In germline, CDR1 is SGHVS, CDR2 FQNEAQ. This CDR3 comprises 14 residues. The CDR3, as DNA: TGTGCCAGCAGCTCGGACAGGGCGGACACTGAAGCTTTCTTT. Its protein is CASSSDRADTEAFF. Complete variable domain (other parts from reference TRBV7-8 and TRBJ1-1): GAGVSQSPRYKVAKRGQDVALRCDPISGHVSLFWYQQALGQGPEFLTYFQNEAQLDKSGLPSDRFFAERPEGSVSTLKIQRTQQEDSAVYLCASSSDRADTEAFFGQGTRLTVV.

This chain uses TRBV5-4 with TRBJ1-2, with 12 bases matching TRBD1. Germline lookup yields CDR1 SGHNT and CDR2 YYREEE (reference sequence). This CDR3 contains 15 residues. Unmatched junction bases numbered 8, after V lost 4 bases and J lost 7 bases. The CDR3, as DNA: TGTGCCAGCAGCCCACGGGACAGGGGGCCGGGTGGCTACACCTTC. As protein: CASSPRDRGPGGYTF.

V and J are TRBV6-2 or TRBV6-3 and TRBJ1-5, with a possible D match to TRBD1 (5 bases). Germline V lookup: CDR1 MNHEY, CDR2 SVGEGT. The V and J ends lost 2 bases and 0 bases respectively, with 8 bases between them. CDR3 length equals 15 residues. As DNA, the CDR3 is TGTGCCAGCAGTTACAAAGGGGCTAGCAATCAGCCCCAGCATTTT. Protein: CASSYKGASNQPQHF.

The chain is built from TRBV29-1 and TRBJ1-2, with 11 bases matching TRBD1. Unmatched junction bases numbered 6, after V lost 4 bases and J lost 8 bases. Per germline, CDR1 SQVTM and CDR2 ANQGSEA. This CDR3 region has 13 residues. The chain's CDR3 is CSVAGQGARGYTF. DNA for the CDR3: TGCAGCGTTGCCGGACAGGGGGCGCGAGGCTACACCTTC.

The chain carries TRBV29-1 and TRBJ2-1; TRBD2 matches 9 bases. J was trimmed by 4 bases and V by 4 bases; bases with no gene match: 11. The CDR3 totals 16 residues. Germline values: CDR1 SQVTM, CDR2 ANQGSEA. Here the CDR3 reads CSVVPAGGFLYNEQFF. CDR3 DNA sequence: TGCAGCGTTGTACCAGCGGGGGGATTCCTATACAATGAGCAGTTCTTC.

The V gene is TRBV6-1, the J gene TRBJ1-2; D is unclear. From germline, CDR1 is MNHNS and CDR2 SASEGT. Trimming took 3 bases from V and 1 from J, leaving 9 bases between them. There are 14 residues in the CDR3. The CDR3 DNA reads TGTGCCAGCAGTGATGATCAGGTTAACTATGGCTACACCTTC. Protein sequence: CASSDDQVNYGYTF.

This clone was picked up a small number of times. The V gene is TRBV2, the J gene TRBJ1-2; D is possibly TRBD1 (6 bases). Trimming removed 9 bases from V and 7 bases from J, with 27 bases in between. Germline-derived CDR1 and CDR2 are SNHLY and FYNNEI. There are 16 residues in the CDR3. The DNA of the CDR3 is TGTGCCAGTAAGGGAGAAGGACAGAACTTTAAAGGTGGCTACACCTTC. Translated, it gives CASKGEGQNFKGGYTF.

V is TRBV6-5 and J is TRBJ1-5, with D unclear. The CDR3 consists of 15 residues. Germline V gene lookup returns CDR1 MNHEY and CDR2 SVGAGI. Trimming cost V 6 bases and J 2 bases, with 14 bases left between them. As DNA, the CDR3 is TGTGCCAGCAGCCGCGGAGAGCGGGGCAATCAGCCCCAGCATTTT. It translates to CASSRGERGNQPQHF.

The CDR3 DNA follows: TGTGCCAGCAGCCCCGCAGCGGGCGGCACAGATACGCAGTATTTT. It codes for CASSPAAGGTDTQYF. The rearrangement joins TRBV7-9 to TRBJ2-3; a weak D match, TRBD2 (6 bases). CDR1 is SEHNR, CDR2 FQNEAQ, per germline (reference sequence). This CDR3 region has 15 residues. Trimming removed 5 bases at V and 1 base at J, with 13 bases between.

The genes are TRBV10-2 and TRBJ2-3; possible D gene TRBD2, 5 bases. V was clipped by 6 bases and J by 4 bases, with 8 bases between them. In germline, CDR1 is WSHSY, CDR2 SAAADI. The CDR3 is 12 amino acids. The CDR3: CASSQLADTQYF. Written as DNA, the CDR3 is TGCGCCAGCAGCCAACTAGCAGATACGCAGTATTTT.

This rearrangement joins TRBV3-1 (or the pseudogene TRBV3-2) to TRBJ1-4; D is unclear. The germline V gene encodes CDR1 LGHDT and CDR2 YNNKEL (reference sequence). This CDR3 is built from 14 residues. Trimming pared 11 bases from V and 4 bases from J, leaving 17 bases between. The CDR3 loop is CAAGGRTINEKLFF. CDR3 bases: TGTGCCGCGGGAGGCCGAACTATTAATGAAAAACTGTTTTTT.

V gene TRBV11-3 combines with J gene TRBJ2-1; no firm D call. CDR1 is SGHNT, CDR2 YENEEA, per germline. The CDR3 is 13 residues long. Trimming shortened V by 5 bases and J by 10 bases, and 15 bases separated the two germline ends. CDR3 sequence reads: CASSPMPSREQFF. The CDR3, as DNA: TGTGCCAGCAGCCCCATGCCATCGCGAGAGCAGTTCTTC.

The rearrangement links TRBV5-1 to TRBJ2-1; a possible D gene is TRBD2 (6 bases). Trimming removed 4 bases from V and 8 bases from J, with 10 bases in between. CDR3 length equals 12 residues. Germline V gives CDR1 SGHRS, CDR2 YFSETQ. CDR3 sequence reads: CASSQGGDEQFF. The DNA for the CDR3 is TGCGCCAGCAGCCAGGGAGGCGATGAGCAGTTCTTC.